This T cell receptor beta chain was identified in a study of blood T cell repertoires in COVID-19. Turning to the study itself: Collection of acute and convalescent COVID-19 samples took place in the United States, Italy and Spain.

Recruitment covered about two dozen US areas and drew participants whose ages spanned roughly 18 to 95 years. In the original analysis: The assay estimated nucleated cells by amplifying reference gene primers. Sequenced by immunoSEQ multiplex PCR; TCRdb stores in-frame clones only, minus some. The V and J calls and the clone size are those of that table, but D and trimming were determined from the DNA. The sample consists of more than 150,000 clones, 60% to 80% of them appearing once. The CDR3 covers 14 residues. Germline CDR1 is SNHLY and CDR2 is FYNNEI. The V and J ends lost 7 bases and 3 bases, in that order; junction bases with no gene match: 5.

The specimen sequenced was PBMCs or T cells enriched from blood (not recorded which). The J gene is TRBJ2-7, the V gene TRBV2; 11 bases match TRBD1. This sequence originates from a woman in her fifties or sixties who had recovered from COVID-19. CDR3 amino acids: CASKTGTGGYEQYF. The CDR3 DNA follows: TGTGCCAGCAAAACCGGGACAGGGGGCTACGAGCAGTACTTC.